The 25 T cell receptor beta chains listed next were all sequenced from one sample in a study of human T cells and chemical hapten exposure. Time point specified: patch test 3, about 24 weeks after DPC sensitization. Noted treatment: therapeutic diphenylcyclopropenone sensitization with weekly scalp DPC. TCRdb reprocessed the RACE reads via MiXCR and lists one record per CDR3 protein. The sample lists 210,000 or so distinct CDR3 sequences, about 25% occurring once. The sequencing used whole blood, collected in connection with sensitization to the hapten diphenylcyclopropenone (DPC). The receptor set was obtained from a middle-aged woman with alopecia areata. Some clones in this sample may be carry-over from other donors' samples.

The chain uses TRBV28 and TRBJ2-5; either TRBD1 or TRBD2 may fit D (5 bases each). The V end lost 3 bases, the J end lost 1 base, and 12 bases lay between the germline ends. Germline loops: CDR1 MDHEN, CDR2 SYDVKM. The length of the CDR3 is 15 residues. The CDR3 bases are TGTGCCAGCAGTTTCGGGACGGCCCCCCAAGAGACCCAGTACTTC. It is translated as CASSFGTAPQETQYF.

This clonotype was counted only a few times. V usage is TRBV29-1 and J usage is TRBJ2-3; 7 bases match TRBD2. This CDR3 contains 14 residues. Germline V CDR1 and CDR2: SQVTM, ANQGSEA. Losses at the gene ends were 8 bases for V and 6 bases for J; bases not matched to a gene: 14. The CDR3 DNA sequence: TGCAGCTACAGCGGGATGCGGGTCCACGATACGCAGTATTTT. Translation: CSYSGMRVHDTQYF.

The J gene is TRBJ2-3, the V gene TRBV10-3; no definite D call. The CDR3 spans 11 residues. The V and J ends lost 4 bases and 12 bases respectively, with 11 bases between them. CDR1 is ENHRY and CDR2 is SYGVKD in the germline V gene. The CDR3, as DNA: TGTGCCATCAGTGTCGGTCCAATACAGTATTTT. Translation: CAISVGPIQYF.

This clonotype turned up a few times. The J gene is TRBJ1-5, the V gene TRBV7-8, with unresolved D. Deletions cut 4 bases from V and 2 bases from J, with 12 bases between. Germline V lookup: CDR1 SGHVS, CDR2 FQNEAQ. The CDR3 is made up of 15 amino acids. CDR3 bases: TGTGCCAGCAGCTGGACGGCGTCGGGCAATCAGCCCCAGCATTTT. Protein sequence: CASSWTASGNQPQHF.

Comments on this clonotype: The junction and the germline gene differ at one end; a read error may be behind it. The genes are TRBV25-1 and TRBJ1-4; possibly TRBD1 for D (5 bases). This CDR3 spans 15 amino acids. Looked up from germline, CDR1 is MGHDK and CDR2 is SYGVNS. The CDR3 loop reads CASRELGATNEKLFF. DNA for the CDR3: TGTGCCAGCAGGGAATTGGGGGCAACTAATGAAAAACTGTTTTTT. Full variable domain (outside the CDR3, taken from reference TRBV25-1 and TRBJ1-4): EADIYQTPRYLVIGTGKKITLECSQTMGHDKMYWYQQDPGMELHLIHYSYGVNSTEKGDLSSESTVSRIRTEHFPLTLESARPSHTSQYLCASRELGATNEKLFFGSGTQLSVL.

This clonotype was detected only a few times. The chain recombines TRBV4-2 with TRBJ2-5, with TRBD2 matching over 11 bases. Germline trimming cut 4 bases from V and 5 bases from J; bases unmatched to any gene: 15. The germline gives CDR1 LGHNA, CDR2 YNFKEQ. The CDR3 sequence is 18 residues long. The CDR3 sequence is CASSLYSGTSGGAETQYF. The CDR3 DNA is TGTGCCAGCAGCCTCTACTCCGGGACTAGCGGAGGGGCGGAGACCCAGTACTTC.

This clonotype was recorded at least ten times. The rearrangement links TRBV7-2 to TRBJ1-1; TRBD1 might be the D (5 bases). In germline, CDR1 is SGHTA, CDR2 FQGNSA. The CDR3 consists of 14 residues. Trimming shortened V by 3 bases and J by 0 bases, and 8 bases separated the two germline ends. CDR3 DNA: TGTGCCAGCAGCTTGGGACCGATGAACACTGAAGCTTTCTTT. It codes for CASSLGPMNTEAFF.

This clonotype was observed at least ten times. The chain recombines TRBV6-5 with TRBJ1-6; TRBD1 matches at 9 bases. V was pared by 10 bases and J by 10 bases, with 5 bases of the junction left unmatched. This CDR3 is 12 amino acids long. CDR1 and CDR2 from the germline V gene are MNHEY and SVGAGI. The CDR3 is CATRTGESPLHF. As DNA, the CDR3 is TGTGCCACCAGGACAGGGGAGTCACCCCTCCACTTT.

This clonotype was seen only a few times. The V and J genes are TRBV29-1 and TRBJ2-5; perhaps TRBD1 as D (5 bases). V was pared by 4 bases and J by 4 bases, with 10 bases between. The V gene's germline CDR1 is SQVTM and CDR2 ANQGSEA. CDR3 length: 12 residues. CDR3 nucleotide sequence: TGCAGCGTTGGAGTCCAGGGAGAGACCCAGTACTTC. This translates into CSVGVQGETQYF.

The chain links TRBV7-2 to TRBJ2-7, with 8 nucleotides matching TRBD1. V lost 5 bases to trimming and J lost 6 bases; unmatched junction nucleotides: 6. Germline V gene data show CDR1 as SGHTA and CDR2 as FQGNSA. This CDR3 contains 13 residues. The CDR3 is CASSQGQGREQYF. CDR3 bases: TGTGCCAGCAGCCAAGGACAGGGACGCGAGCAGTACTTC.

J is TRBJ2-7 and V is TRBV6-6; perhaps TRBD1 as D (9 bases). V lost 6 bases and J 6 bases, leaving 24 bases between the germline ends. The CDR3 sequence is 16 residues long. Germline V lookup: CDR1 MNHNY, CDR2 SVGAGI (reference sequence). The CDR3 coding sequence is TGTGCCAGCAGCCATCACGGGGGGGACAGGGATTCCGAGCAGTACTTC. This codes for CASSHHGGDRDSEQYF.

This clonotype was picked up many times. This sequence joins TRBV7-6 and TRBJ2-3; D gene ambiguous. The V end lost 1 base, the J end lost 5 bases, and 10 bases lay between the germline ends. This CDR3 has 14 amino acids. Germline assignment: CDR1 SGHVS and CDR2 FNYEAQ. The CDR3 sequence: CASSLGAGGDTQYF. Here the CDR3 DNA reads TGTGCCAGCAGCTTAGGGGCCGGCGGAGATACGCAGTATTTT. The full variable domain, rest sourced from reference TRBV7-6 and TRBJ2-3, is GAGVSQSPRYKVTKRGQDVALRCDPISGHVSLYWYRQALGQGPEFLTYFNYEAQQDKSGLPNDRFSAERPEGSISTLTIQRTEQRDSAMYRCASSLGAGGDTQYFGPGTRLTVL.

The chain carries TRBV29-1 and TRBJ1-1; D call uncertain. Germline CDR1 SQVTM, CDR2 ANQGSEA. V was pared by 7 bases and J by 7 bases, with 10 bases between. The length of the CDR3 is 10 residues. CDR3 amino acids: CSGLVGEAFF. The DNA of the CDR3 is TGCAGCGGCCTAGTAGGTGAAGCTTTCTTT.

This clonotype has only one observation. V gene TRBV10-3 combines with J gene TRBJ2-3; weak D call: TRBD2 (5 bases). CDR1 and CDR2 (germline): ENHRY, SYGVKD. V gave up 11 bases and J gave up 0 bases, with 18 bases separating them. The CDR3 contains 15 residues. The chain's CDR3 is CAGSERNSSTDTQYF. CDR3 DNA sequence: TGTGCCGGTAGCGAGAGAAACTCTAGCACAGATACGCAGTATTTT.

The J gene is TRBJ2-7, the V gene TRBV7-2, with a tentative D call TRBD2 (6 bases). The CDR3 is 16 amino acids. CDR1 SGHTA and CDR2 FQGNSA come from the germline V gene. Trimming removed 3 bases at V and 2 bases at J, with 17 bases between. CDR3 protein: CASSLDGAGNPYEQYF. CDR3 sequence (DNA): TGTGCCAGCAGCTTGGATGGAGCGGGCAACCCCTACGAGCAGTACTTC.

The chain is built from TRBV6-2 or TRBV6-3 and TRBJ2-7; 8 positions agree with TRBD2. The CDR3 is 14 amino acids. Looked up from germline, CDR1 is MNHEY and CDR2 is SVGEGT. Trimming took 2 bases from V and 7 from J; bases not matched to a gene: 7. In DNA, the CDR3 is TGTGCCAGCAGTTACAGGGCGGGAGGAAGGGAGCAGTACTTC. Translated: CASSYRAGGREQYF.

The chain recombines TRBV12-3 or TRBV12-4 with TRBJ1-5; D not resolved. V dropped 3 bases and J dropped 3 bases, with 9 bases sitting between them. The CDR3 contains 14 residues. The CDR3 protein is CASSLGRFNQPQHF. In DNA, the CDR3 is TGTGCCAGCAGTTTGGGCAGATTCAATCAGCCCCAGCATTTT.

This clonotype occurred a few times. V is TRBV7-6 and J is TRBJ2-6; TRBD2 might be the D (5 bases). In germline, CDR1 is SGHVS, CDR2 FNYEAQ. The ends were cut back, 5 bases at V and 1 base at J, with 12 bases in the middle. CDR3 length: 16 amino acids. The CDR3 DNA is TGTGCCAGCAGCCCCGGCGGGTCGTCTGGGGCCAACGTCCTGACTTTC. Protein: CASSPGGSSGANVLTF. Supplemented by reference TRBV7-6 and TRBJ2-6, the full variable domain reads GAGVSQSPRYKVTKRGQDVALRCDPISGHVSLYWYRQALGQGPEFLTYFNYEAQQDKSGLPNDRFSAERPEGSISTLTIQRTEQRDSAMYRCASSPGGSSGANVLTFGAGSRLTVL.

In its sample, this clonotype was seen a few times. The genes are TRBV20-1 and TRBJ2-7; D might be TRBD1 or TRBD2, each matching 5 bases. CDR1 and CDR2 (germline): DFQATT, SNEGSKA (reference sequence). The V end lost 4 bases, the J end lost 0 bases, and 22 bases lay between the germline ends. CDR3 size: 17 residues. As DNA, the CDR3 is TGCAGTGCTACGCTCTCGGGGACCCCGTCTTCCTCCTACGAGCAGTACTTC. It specifies CSATLSGTPSSSYEQYF.

This clonotype was seen only a few times. The V call is TRBV7-2, the J call TRBJ2-7; D unclear. V was shortened by 2 bases and J by 6 bases, with 8 bases between the two germline ends. The CDR3 is 12 residues long. CDR1 SGHTA and CDR2 FQGNSA come from the germline V gene. CDR3 nucleotide sequence: TGTGCCAGCAGCTTACTGTCATCCGAGCAGTACTTC. This gives the protein CASSLLSSEQYF.

The chain carries TRBV28 and TRBJ2-3; D is unclear. CDR1 and CDR2 (germline): MDHEN, SYDVKM. CDR3 length: 14 amino acids. Trimming stripped 5 bases from V and 0 bases from J, with 9 bases between. The CDR3 DNA follows: TGTGCCAGCAGTCACGACTGGAGCACAGATACGCAGTATTTT. Amino acid sequence: CASSHDWSTDTQYF.

In this sample, this clonotype turned up many times. This chain connects TRBV10-3 to TRBJ2-1; TRBD2 might be the D (6 bases). The CDR3 loop spans 14 amino acids. Germline CDR1 is ENHRY and CDR2 is SYGVKD. V dropped 8 bases and J dropped 5 bases, with 16 bases sitting between them. CDR3 sequence: CAISDSGRDNEQFF. CDR3 coding DNA: TGTGCCATCTCTGATAGCGGAAGAGACAATGAGCAGTTCTTC.

This clonotype was seen at least ten times. The chain has TRBV29-1 and TRBJ2-7; D unclear. V shed 6 bases and J shed 4 bases, with 10 bases lying between them. CDR1 SQVTM and CDR2 ANQGSEA come from the germline V gene. The CDR3 is made up of 11 amino acids. The CDR3 DNA reads as TGCAGCGTAGTGGGCGGTTACGAGCAGTACTTC. It translates to CSVVGGYEQYF.

The V gene is TRBV12-3 or TRBV12-4, the J gene TRBJ2-1, with 15 bases that match TRBD2. Unmatched junction bases numbered 8, after V lost 6 bases and J lost 2 bases. CDR3 length equals 18 residues. DNA for the CDR3: TGTGCCAGCAGCCGAGGGACTAGCGGGAGGACCACCTACAATGAGCAGTTCTTC. This gives the protein CASSRGTSGRTTYNEQFF.

This clonotype was observed a few times. V gene TRBV7-9 combines with J gene TRBJ1-4; D call uncertain. There are 12 residues in the CDR3. Looked up from germline, CDR1 is SEHNR and CDR2 is FQNEAQ (reference sequence). The V and J ends lost 7 bases and 7 bases respectively, with 10 bases between them. The DNA of the CDR3 is TGTGCCAGCAACCCCGTCGGTGAAAAACTGTTTTTT. Translating gives CASNPVGEKLFF.